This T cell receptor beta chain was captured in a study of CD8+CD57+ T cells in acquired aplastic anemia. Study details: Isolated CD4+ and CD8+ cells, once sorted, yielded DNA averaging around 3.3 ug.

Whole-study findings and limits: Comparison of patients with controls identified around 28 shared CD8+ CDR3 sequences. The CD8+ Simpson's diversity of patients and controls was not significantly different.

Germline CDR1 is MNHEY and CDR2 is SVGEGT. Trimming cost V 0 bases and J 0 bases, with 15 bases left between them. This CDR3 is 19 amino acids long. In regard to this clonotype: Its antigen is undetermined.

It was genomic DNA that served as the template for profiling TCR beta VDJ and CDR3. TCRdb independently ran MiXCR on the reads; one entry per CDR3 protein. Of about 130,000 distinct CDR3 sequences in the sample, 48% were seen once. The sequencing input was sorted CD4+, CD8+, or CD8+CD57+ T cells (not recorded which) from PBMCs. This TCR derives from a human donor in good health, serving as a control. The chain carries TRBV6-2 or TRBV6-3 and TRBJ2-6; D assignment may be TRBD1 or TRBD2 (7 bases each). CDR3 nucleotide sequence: TGTGCCAGCAGTTACTCAATCAGGGGGGGACTCTCTGGGGCCAACGTCCTGACTTTC. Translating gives CASSYSIRGGLSGANVLTF.